This T cell receptor (beta chain) was retrieved from a study of T cells in Graves' hyperthyroidism and ophthalmopathy (dated by TCRdb to 2018 to 2020). For the wider study: Peripheral blood samples were taken at the time of initial diagnosis, prior to any treatment. TCR V-J signatures able to tell the groups apart were searched for in a discovery cohort of 100 patients, of whom under 45 had Graves' ophthalmopathy and around 58 had stable Graves' hyperthyroidism. Prospective prediction of ophthalmopathy was tested in an independent validation cohort of some 19 hyperthyroidism patients and roughly 16 patients who later progressed to ophthalmopathy. The 100 or so discovery patients were randomly split 7:3 into training and test sets. In several Graves' hyperthyroidism patients, the study also compared T-cell repertoires from thyroid tissue with T-cell repertoires from blood. Once sampling was done, hyperthyroidism patients were given methimazole at a starting dose of 30 mg daily, whereas ophthalmopathy patients were given high-dose intravenous methylprednisolone. TCR Vbeta CDR3 sequencing of 120 to 150 peripheral blood samples (roughly 43 ophthalmopathy, some 75 hyperthyroidism and roughly 17 progressor patients) is reported in the paper. The study at large found these results: In validation, progression to ophthalmopathy was predicted by the model with around 71% sensitivity and around 76% specificity, a median of roughly 6 months before onset. Most expanded thyroid clonotypes (frequency above 0.001) were also detected in blood, suggesting blood repertoires may reflect thyroid immune responses. Sample size was not statistically predetermined, and investigators were not blinded to group allocation. Ophthalmopathy was separated from stable hyperthyroidism by a 13 V-J signature model, with approximately 85% sensitivity and about 81% specificity obtained in cross-validation and 80%/75% obtained in testing.

Graves' hyperthyroidism was defined as stable when no progression to ophthalmopathy occurred over 18 months of follow-up. Hyperthyroidism patients were aged 18 to 65 years and newly diagnosed, with disease duration of less than 2 months. Exclusion was applied to patients with uncontrolled infections, other autoimmune diseases, pregnancy or lactation. Diagnoses were based on clinical symptoms, serum thyroxine and TRAb, thyroid ultrasound and orbital computed tomography. Ficoll-Paque density gradient centrifugation was used to isolate PBMCs from around 9.1 ml of fresh peripheral blood. Total RNA was extracted with Trizol reagent, and quality was checked on an Agilent 2100 Bioanalyzer. The V and J ends are trimmed by 2 bases and 3 bases, leaving 8 bases between them. The cysteine opens and the valine closes a CDR3 of 13 amino acids. CDR3 DNA is the only sequence kept; it has 39 bases, read in frame from the first base.

The TCR beta CDR3 regions were amplified from RNA transcripts. The TCR CDR3 was subjected to a first round of RT-PCR using the HTBI primer set and the Qiagen OneStep RT-PCR kit. Libraries were constructed in a second round of multiplex PCR, after which size selection and purification were performed. Libraries were sequenced paired-end with 100 bp reads on an Illumina HiSeq2000. The published analysis was carried out like this. SOAPnuke was used to process the raw data, with reads discarded if the reads contained adapters or uncalled bases, had a mean Phred below 15, or lacked an exact constant-primer or identifier match. High-quality paired reads were merged with COPE v1.2.5, and unique nucleotide sequences were defined as clonotypes. MiTCR v1.1 was used to align the clonotypes against IMGT TRBV, TRBD and TRBJ reference segments. Analysis was restricted to V-J combinations with a frequency above 0.0001, which covered about 99% of repertoires. The TCS score was defined as F50 (clonal expansion) divided by E x V (chaos), with BLOSUM62-based TCRdist calculated between CDR3 peptides within each V-J. Welch's t-statistics and random forest reduced some 510 V-J features to under 15, which were used in a naive Bayes classifier (R e1071). In-frame beta chains were kept once TCRdb had trimmed the public reads at Q25 with fastp and called clones with MiXCR. Rows with a matching CDR3 protein are joined into one entry that keeps the most common DNA and genes. TCRdb, not the authors, supplied the V and J calls. This sample gives a few hundred thousand distinct CDR3 sequences in total; roughly 18% of them show up just once. The ten most abundant clones make up under 55% of the sample.

About this clonotype: The specificity of this receptor is unknown. Within one base of it there is no much larger clone, and no base qualities were kept.

Input material: blood. The rearranged segments are TRBV12-3 or TRBV12-4 and TRBJ2-7, and TRBD2 may be the D gene, going by 5 matching bases. The receptor comes from a woman in her forties or fifties with Graves' hyperthyroidism. The CDR3 sequence is CASSLSGFYEQYV. In nucleotide form, the sequence is TGTGCCAGCAGTTTATCGGGATTCTACGAGCAGTACGTC.